These 19 T cell receptor beta chains share one sample of origin, sequenced in a study of identifying expanded T cells in peripheral blood. The repertoire was sequenced with immunoSEQ multiplex PCR; TCRdb's copy has only in-frame clones and lacks some. The sample lists tens of thousands of clones; around 89% were seen once. The specimen sequenced was blood. Every receptor here comes from a person aged 18 to 75 in good health.

The chain combines TRBV10-3 with TRBJ2-3; D uncertain. V lost 4 bases, J lost 2 bases, and 13 bases lay in between. The CDR3 consists of 15 residues. The germline CDR1 and CDR2 sequences are ENHRY and SYGVKD. The CDR3 sequence is CAISASSEDTDTQYF. The CDR3 nucleotides are TGTGCCATCAGTGCATCCAGCGAGGACACAGATACGCAGTATTTT.

The V call is TRBV11-2, the J call TRBJ1-6; D is perhaps TRBD1 (5 bases). The V gene lost 3 bases and the J gene lost 0 bases, with 12 bases spanning the gap. The CDR3 has 17 amino acids. Germline loops: CDR1 SGHAT, CDR2 FQNNGV. CDR3 amino acids: CASSFFGAYSYNSPLHF. The CDR3 bases are TGTGCCAGCAGCTTCTTTGGGGCCTACTCCTATAATTCACCCCTCCACTTT.

This rearrangement joins TRBV4-1 to TRBJ1-2, with a weak D call TRBD1 (5 bases). Per the germline V gene, CDR1 is MGHRA and CDR2 is YSYEKL. The CDR3 sequence is 14 residues long. Trimming removed 4 bases from V and 8 bases from J, with 17 bases in between. CDR3 residues: CASSPPLLGGGYTF. The CDR3 nucleotides are TGCGCCAGCAGCCCCCCTCTGCTGGGGGGAGGCTACACCTTC.

CDR3 nucleotide sequence: TGTGCCATAGGACTGAGAGTGGGGAGGATCTACAATGAGCAGTTCTTC. Encoded protein: CAIGLRVGRIYNEQFF. V is TRBV21-1 and J is TRBJ2-1; TRBD2 was called by the table and not checked on the DNA. TRBV21-1 is deemed a pseudogene. The CDR3 sequence is 16 residues long.

This chain joins TRBV5-6 and TRBJ2-7; D may be TRBD1 (6 bases). Between the trimmed V and J ends, which lost 2 bases and 4 bases, there was a span of 13 bases. CDR1 and CDR2 from the germline V gene are SGHDT and YYEEEE. The CDR3 runs 14 residues. The CDR3 loop reads CASSFNREPYEQYF. The CDR3 bases are TGTGCCAGCAGCTTTAACAGGGAACCATACGAGCAGTACTTC.

This sequence joins TRBV4-3 and TRBJ2-1; 9 bases are a match to TRBD2. Germline values: CDR1 LGHNA, CDR2 YSLEER. Germline trimming cut 0 bases from V and 6 bases from J; bases unmatched to any gene: 6. The CDR3 length is 16 residues. CDR3: CASSQDSSRGGNEQFF. CDR3 DNA sequence: TGCGCCAGCAGCCAAGATTCGTCGCGGGGGGGCAATGAGCAGTTCTTC.

As DNA, the CDR3 is TGTGCCAGTAGTTCAGGGACAGCAACTAATGAAAAACTGTTTTTT. It translates to CASSSGTATNEKLFF. The V and J genes are TRBV19 and TRBJ1-4; 7 positions match TRBD1. The germline V gene encodes CDR1 LNHDA and CDR2 SQIVND (reference sequence). This CDR3 is built from 15 residues. The ends lost 5 bases at V and 0 bases at J; junction bases unmatched: 3.

The chain joins TRBV9 to TRBJ2-3, with 7 bases that match TRBD2. V shed 2 bases, J shed 2 bases, and the junction held 14 bases outside the gene matches. Germline loops: CDR1 SGDLS, CDR2 YYNGEE. The CDR3 sequence is 18 residues long. The CDR3 region is CASSVNRRASGDTDTQYF. The CDR3 DNA reads as TGTGCCAGCAGCGTCAACAGACGGGCTAGCGGAGACACAGATACGCAGTATTTT. The complete variable domain, with remaining parts taken from reference TRBV9 and TRBJ2-3, reads DSGVTQTPKHLITATGQRVTLRCSPRSGDLSVYWYQQSLDQGLQFLIQYYNGEERAKGNILERFSAQQFPDLHSELNLSSLELGDSALYFCASSVNRRASGDTDTQYFGPGTRLTVL.

V gene TRBV7-2 combines with J gene TRBJ2-6; no clear D gene. Germline V CDR1 and CDR2: SGHTA, FQGNSA. Trimming removed 5 bases at V and 0 bases at J, with 11 bases between. The CDR3 has 16 residues. CDR3 in amino acids: CASSPQPNSGANVLTF. The CDR3 DNA reads as TGTGCCAGCAGCCCTCAACCCAACTCTGGGGCCAACGTCCTGACTTTC.

The rearrangement links TRBV2 to TRBJ2-7; D may be TRBD1 (6 bases). The CDR3 is 12 residues long. Trimming stripped 6 bases from V and 7 bases from J, with 13 bases between. Per the germline V gene, CDR1 is SNHLY and CDR2 is FYNNEI. The DNA for the CDR3 is TGTGCCAGCAGCGCACAGGGTCGGGAGCAGTACTTC. Translated, it gives CASSAQGREQYF.

This clone was counted only a few times. The J gene is TRBJ2-1, the V gene TRBV19, with a tentative D call TRBD1 (6 bases). Germline lookup yields CDR1 LNHDA and CDR2 SQIVND (reference sequence). The CDR3 consists of 13 residues. With 9 bases removed from V and 6 bases from J, the gap between germline ends came to 15 bases. The CDR3 sequence is CASTYSGVNEQFF. DNA of the CDR3: TGTGCCAGCACGTATTCAGGGGTCAATGAGCAGTTCTTC. The full variable domain, its missing parts supplied by reference TRBV19 and TRBJ2-1, is DGGITQSPKYLFRKEGQNVTLSCEQNLNHDAMYWYRQDPGQGLRLIYYSQIVNDFQKGDIAEGYSVSREKKESFPLTVTSAQKNPTAFYLCASTYSGVNEQFFGPGTRLTVL.

The CDR3 loop reads CASSLSAGDPRTQYF. In DNA form, the CDR3 reads TGCGCCAGCAGCCTGAGCGCCGGGGACCCACGTACGCAGTATTTT. The chain recombines TRBV4-3 with TRBJ2-3; D might be TRBD1 or TRBD2, each matching 5 bases. The germline V gene has CDR1 LGHNA and CDR2 YSLEER. The CDR3 spans 15 residues. V shed 4 bases and J shed 8 bases, with 19 bases lying between them.

The chain recombines TRBV6-6 with TRBJ2-5; D might be TRBD2 (7 bases). Trimming shortened V by 6 bases and J by 5 bases, and 19 bases separated the two germline ends. Per germline, CDR1 MNHNY and CDR2 SVGAGI (reference sequence). This CDR3 has 15 amino acids. The CDR3 sequence is CASRQAWGGEETQYF. For the CDR3, the DNA is TGTGCCAGCAGACAGGCGTGGGGGGGCGAGGAGACCCAGTACTTC.

The V and J genes are TRBV4-2 and TRBJ2-1; D call uncertain. V gave up 0 bases and J gave up 10 bases, with 13 bases separating them. Germline values: CDR1 LGHNA, CDR2 YNFKEQ. The CDR3 covers 14 residues. The CDR3 sequence is CASSQDPVPGEQFF. The CDR3 bases are TGTGCCAGCAGCCAAGATCCCGTCCCCGGAGAGCAGTTCTTC.

The chain is built from TRBV18 and TRBJ1-1; no firm D call. The CDR3 runs to 15 residues. Germline CDR1 reads KGHSH; CDR2 reads LQKENI. With 3 bases removed from V and 0 bases from J, the gap between germline ends came to 11 bases. The DNA of the CDR3 is TGTGCCAGCTCACCGGGAGATATCATGAACACTGAAGCTTTCTTT. This translates into CASSPGDIMNTEAFF. The whole variable domain, filled in from reference TRBV18 and TRBJ1-1, reads NAGVMQNPRHLVRRRGQEARLRCSPMKGHSHVYWYRQLPEEGLKFMVYLQKENIIDESGMPKERFSAEFPKEGPSILRIQQVVRGDSAAYFCASSPGDIMNTEAFFGQGTRLTVV.

The gene calls are TRBV19 and TRBJ2-7, with no clear D. CDR1 is LNHDA, CDR2 SQIVND, per germline (reference sequence). Trimming cost V 3 bases and J 3 bases, with 9 bases left between them. There are 13 residues in the CDR3. CDR3 DNA: TGTGCCAGTAGTATGAAACTCCGCTACGAGCAGTACTTC. This sequence encodes CASSMKLRYEQYF.

The DNA for the CDR3 is TGTGCCAGCAGCTTCTGGCGAGCAGCCCAAGAGACCCAGTACTTC. Protein: CASSFWRAAQETQYF. The rearrangement links TRBV11-2 to TRBJ2-5; D is unresolved. Looked up from germline, CDR1 is SGHAT and CDR2 is FQNNGV. This CDR3 has 15 amino acids. The V end was cut by 3 bases, the J end by 1 base, with 12 bases between.

The V gene is TRBV4-3, the J gene TRBJ1-2; perhaps TRBD1 as D (5 bases). Trimming shortened V by 5 bases and J by 7 bases, and 17 bases separated the two germline ends. The CDR3 is 14 residues long. From germline, CDR1 is LGHNA and CDR2 YSLEER. CDR3 residues: CASSTTWGDGGYTF. DNA for the CDR3: TGCGCCAGCAGCACGACGTGGGGGGATGGTGGCTACACCTTC.

V gene TRBV10-3 combines with J gene TRBJ2-2; D gene uncertain. V lost 5 bases to trimming and J lost 4 bases, with 5 bases between them. Germline CDR1 is ENHRY and CDR2 is SYGVKD. The CDR3 is made up of 12 amino acids. The CDR3 nucleotides read TGTGCCATCAGTAGGACCACCGGGGAGCTGTTTTTT. Protein: CAISRTTGELFF.